These 5 T cell receptor beta chains originate from one sample sequenced in a study of T cells after yellow fever vaccination. TCRdb itself ran the 5' RACE reads through MiXCR, one entry per CDR3 protein. The data show some 120,000 distinct CDR3 sequences, about 16% seen once. Source: CD8+ T cells sorted from PBMCs, taken 5 days after the yellow fever booster vaccination. The receptors derive from a man aged 18 to 30 who received the YFV17D yellow fever vaccine.

This clonotype has only a few counts. The chain uses TRBV5-1 and TRBJ2-5; D perhaps matches TRBD2 (6 bases). Between the trimmed V and J ends, which lost 3 bases and 6 bases, there was a span of 12 bases. The CDR3 is 13 residues long. The V gene's germline CDR1 is SGHRS and CDR2 YFSETQ. In nucleotides, the CDR3 is TGCGCCAGCAGCTCCGACGGGAGACAGACCCAGTACTTC. Amino acid sequence: CASSSDGRQTQYF.

This clonotype turned up a few times. The chain uses TRBV4-1 and TRBJ1-5; the D is unclear. The CDR3 has 15 residues. CDR1 and CDR2 (germline): MGHRA, YSYEKL. Trimming took 0 bases from V and 0 from J, leaving 6 bases between them. The CDR3 sequence is CASSQDTHSNQPQHF. As DNA, the CDR3 is TGCGCCAGCAGCCAAGATACCCATAGCAATCAGCCCCAGCATTTT.

This chain connects TRBV29-1 to TRBJ2-5; D call uncertain. Trimming removed 2 bases from V and 1 base from J, with 14 bases in between. The V gene's germline CDR1 is SQVTM and CDR2 ANQGSEA. This CDR3 is built from 15 residues. For the CDR3, the DNA is TGCAGCGTTGAATCGGTGGGGATCTTCCAAGAGACCCAGTACTTC. Amino acids: CSVESVGIFQETQYF.

This clonotype was observed once. The V call is TRBV5-5, the J call TRBJ1-5; a possible D gene is TRBD1 (5 bases). The germline V and J ends were trimmed by 1 base and 2 bases, with 10 bases remaining between them. This CDR3 region has 15 residues. Germline V gene data show CDR1 as SGHKS and CDR2 as YYEKEE (reference sequence). The DNA for the CDR3 is TGTGCCAGCAGCTTGTGGGGGGATGGCAATCAGCCCCAGCATTTT. Protein: CASSLWGDGNQPQHF.

This clonotype was found many times. This rearrangement joins TRBV7-6 to TRBJ2-6; D is undetermined. CDR1 and CDR2 (germline): SGHVS, FNYEAQ. V lost 5 bases, J lost 0 bases, and 8 bases lay in between. The CDR3 is 15 amino acids. This chain's CDR3 is CASSLSVSGANVLTF. The CDR3 coding sequence is TGTGCCAGCAGCCTAAGCGTCTCTGGGGCCAACGTCCTGACTTTC.